This record concerns one T cell receptor beta chain sequence. Its antigen is as yet unknown. The germline V gene encodes CDR1 KGHSH and CDR2 LQKENI. The CDR3 is 15 residues long. Trimming took 4 bases from V and 4 from J; bases not matched to a gene: 10. This entry is derived from a study of T cells after posttransplantation cyclophosphamide. Findings and caveats of the study: TRB clonality was highly associated with recipient CMV seropositivity and reactivation. Later blood repertoires were often dominated by clones from the donor CD8+ memory compartment. Skin or GI-infiltrating T cells shared few TRB sequences with blood.

Control samples came 1 year after myeloablative marrow transplants with methotrexate plus calcineurin inhibitor. Assay used: immunoSEQ multiplex PCR; TCRdb lists only in-frame clones, some missing. The repertoire holds tens of thousands of clones, with about 86% as singletons. The sequence was obtained from a female patient in her thirties or forties who received an allogeneic stem cell transplant from an unrelated donor, was CMV-positive, and had acute and chronic GVHD. Part of the T cell pool may stem from the graft donor. Source: PBMCs, taken approximately 360 days after allogeneic stem cell transplant with calcineurin inhibitor and methotrexate. The chain couples TRBV18 to TRBJ2-7; 7 bases map to TRBD2. CDR3 sequence: CASSRPGGRSYEQYF. The CDR3 bases are TGTGCCAGCTCACGACCGGGAGGAAGGTCTTACGAGCAGTACTTC.